This TCR beta chain was recorded in a study of blood T cells in healthy people across ages. Comment on this clonotype: Its antigen is not identified.

Points from the study as a whole: Changes in expanded clonotypes were possibly confounded, as the CMV status of donors was unknown.

A second about 6 to 12 cycle PCR used barcoded and J-beta primers. One entry per CDR3 protein, called by TCRdb with MiXCR from the 5' RACE reads. The sample has just under 900,000 distinct CDR3 sequences, more than 25% seen once. Germline V CDR1 and CDR2: MNHNS, SASEGT. The ends were cut back, 10 bases at V and 2 bases at J, with 17 bases in the middle. This CDR3 comprises 14 residues. The sequence came from a woman aged 80 or older in good health. The V gene is TRBV6-1, the J gene TRBJ1-1; TRBD1 is a possible D gene (5 bases). Material: blood. CDR3 protein: CATRFQQANTEAFF. For the CDR3, the DNA is TGTGCCACCAGATTCCAACAGGCAAACACTGAAGCTTTCTTT.